The present entry profiles one T cell receptor (beta chain) with its context. The entry originates in a study of blood T cell repertoires in COVID-19. Across the whole study: The United States, Italy and Spain provided the acute and convalescent COVID-19 samples. PBMCs, B-cell-depleted T cells, or T cells provided the cDNA or gDNA that made up the material.

Per the study methods: Quantification of nucleated cells was approximated via reference gene primer amplification. The table came from immunoSEQ multiplex PCR; TCRdb's copy has only in-frame clones and leaves some out. The V and J calls and the clone size are those of that table, but D and trimming were determined from the DNA. The sample shows approximately 150,000 clones, around 87% of them seen only once. This CDR3 is 16 amino acids long. Germline values: CDR1 MDHEN, CDR2 SYDVKM. Losses at the gene ends were 6 bases for V and 6 bases for J; bases not matched to a gene: 12. This rearrangement joins TRBV28 to TRBJ2-7; 12 nucleotides align to TRBD2. The sequenced material came from peripheral blood. The receptor's source is a woman in her sixties or seventies with active COVID-19. The chain's CDR3 is CASSYPGLAGRGEQYF. The CDR3 DNA sequence: TGTGCCAGCAGCTACCCAGGACTAGCGGGAAGGGGCGAGCAGTACTTC.